This T cell receptor (beta chain) was identified during a study of beta chain features in type 1 diabetes. Findings and limits, study-wide: All four CD4+ subsets of Type 1 diabetes patients contained TCRB CDR3s that were moderately but significantly shorter.

cDNA synthesis used the whole RNA isolate, giving expressed TCRB sequences. This table comes from immunoSEQ multiplex PCR, and its TCRdb copy is limited to in-frame clones, with some not included. The table has around 280,000 clones, 14% to 15% seen once; the top ten hold approximately 0.015%. CDR3 length: 10 residues. Germline-derived CDR1 and CDR2 are GTSNPN and SVGIG (reference sequence). The germline V and J ends were trimmed by 5 bases and 6 bases, with 7 bases remaining between them. This clone showed up just a few times. Its cognate antigen is unknown. The origin of this receptor is a man younger than 30 with type 1 diabetes. What was sequenced was naive CD4+ T cells from blood. The chain uses TRBV30 and TRBJ1-2; D is possibly TRBD1 (5 bases). CDR3 protein: CAWGGDGYTF. CDR3 DNA: TGTGCCTGGGGGGGGGATGGCTACACCTTC. Looking up the rest from reference TRBV30 and TRBJ1-2 gives the full variable domain: SQTIHQWPATLVQPVGSPLSLECTVEGTSNPNLYWYRQAAGRGLQLLFYSVGIGQISSEVPQNLSASRPQDRQFILSSKKLLLSDSGFYLCAWGGDGYTFGSGTRLTVV.